Following are 23 T cell receptor beta chains from one sample sequenced in a study of T cells in Graves' hyperthyroidism and ophthalmopathy. TCR beta CDR3 regions were amplified from RNA. With the HTBI primer set, the TCR CDR3 went through a first round of RT-PCR. Each CDR3 protein is one row after TCRdb ran MiXCR on the multiplex PCR reads. The repertoire holds hundreds of thousands of distinct CDR3 sequences, with around 13% as singletons. The sample taken for sequencing was blood. Source of these receptors: a woman in her 40s with Graves' ophthalmopathy.

This clonotype was recorded at least ten times. V is TRBV20-1 and J is TRBJ1-1, with TRBD1 matching over 7 bases. The V and J ends lost 6 bases and 4 bases, in that order; junction bases with no gene match: 8. Germline V gene lookup returns CDR1 DFQATT and CDR2 SNEGSKA (reference sequence). The CDR3 is 13 amino acids. CDR3 in amino acids: CSAVTGVGTEAFF. The CDR3 DNA sequence: TGCAGTGCCGTTACAGGGGTGGGCACTGAAGCTTTCTTT.

The table lists this clonotype with many counts. The chain recombines TRBV2 with TRBJ2-7, with D tentatively TRBD2 (6 bases). Trimming took 4 bases from V and 6 from J, leaving 16 bases between them. The CDR3 contains 14 residues. From germline, CDR1 is SNHLY and CDR2 FYNNEI. CDR3 bases: TGTGCCAGCAGTGGTACGTGGGCTAGCGCCGAGCAGTACTTC. This codes for CASSGTWASAEQYF.

V usage is TRBV15 and J usage is TRBJ2-7, with D perhaps assigned TRBD1 or TRBD2 (5 bases each). The V gene lost 3 bases and the J gene lost 0 bases, with 12 bases spanning the gap. The CDR3 sequence is 15 residues long. CDR1 LNHNV and CDR2 YYDKDF come from the germline V gene (reference sequence). In nucleotides, the CDR3 is TGTGCCACCAGCAGCCGGGACGGCTTCTCCTACGAGCAGTACTTC. Its translation is CATSSRDGFSYEQYF.

The CDR3 nucleotides read TGTGCCAGCAGTTATAACCGCGGGGATCGCACAGATACGCAGTATTTT. The encoded protein is CASSYNRGDRTDTQYF. The V and J genes are TRBV6-5 and TRBJ2-3; D perhaps matches TRBD2 (6 bases). The length of the CDR3 is 16 residues. Between the trimmed V and J ends, which lost 3 bases and 1 base, there was a span of 14 bases. Germline CDR1 and CDR2: MNHEY and SVGAGI.

The sample holds many counts of this clonotype. The chain employs TRBV2 and TRBJ1-1, with 7 bases lining up with TRBD1. CDR3 length equals 15 residues. V lost 6 bases and J lost 0; bases outside the gene matches: 7. Germline CDR1 is SNHLY and CDR2 is FYNNEI. The DNA of the CDR3 is TGTGCCAGCAGCCGGGGACAGAGCTTGAACACTGAAGCTTTCTTT. It translates to CASSRGQSLNTEAFF.

This clonotype has more than one count but fewer than ten. The V and J genes are TRBV5-1 and TRBJ2-1, with 8 bases fitting TRBD2. Germline CDR1 and CDR2: SGHRS and YFSETQ. V lost 2 bases, J lost 4 bases, and 8 bases stayed unmatched. This CDR3 is built from 16 residues. Written as DNA, the CDR3 is TGCGCCAGCAGCTTCGGGGGGGTAGGGATATACAATGAGCAGTTCTTC. The encoded protein is CASSFGGVGIYNEQFF.

This clonotype was observed at least ten times. This chain links TRBV2 with TRBJ1-1, with 9 bases fitting TRBD1. From germline, CDR1 is SNHLY and CDR2 FYNNEI. This CDR3 comprises 15 residues. V shed 6 bases, J shed 4 bases, and the junction held 9 bases outside the gene matches. CDR3 region: CASSAQGARGTEAFF. CDR3 nucleotides: TGTGCCAGCAGCGCACAGGGGGCTCGCGGCACTGAAGCTTTCTTT.

The chain joins TRBV20-1 to TRBJ1-2; TRBD1 matches at 11 bases. The CDR3 covers 17 residues. Trimming cost V 0 bases and J 6 bases; bases outside gene matches: 12. Germline V lookup: CDR1 DFQATT, CDR2 SNEGSKA (reference sequence). In DNA, the CDR3 is TGCAGTGCTAGAGATTTTGGTGGACAGGGGGCTCGGGATGGCTACACCTTC. Protein: CSARDFGGQGARDGYTF.

This clonotype has ten or more counts. The chain joins TRBV20-1 to TRBJ2-3; 8 bases fit TRBD2. V shed 5 bases and J 5 bases; nucleotides not matched to a gene: 6. CDR1 and CDR2 from the germline V gene are DFQATT and SNEGSKA (reference sequence). This CDR3 spans 13 amino acids. The CDR3 coding sequence is TGCAGTGCTGGAAGCGGGAGCGGAGATACGCAGTATTTT. Encoded protein: CSAGSGSGDTQYF.

This clonotype was seen ten or more times. This chain joins TRBV20-1 and TRBJ2-1; TRBD2 aligns across 8 bases. The CDR3 runs to 14 residues. Germline V gives CDR1 DFQATT, CDR2 SNEGSKA (reference sequence). V was pared by 8 bases and J by 7 bases, with 13 bases of the junction left unmatched. The CDR3 spells CSRYSGSRMNEQFF. CDR3 nucleotides: TGCAGTCGGTACAGCGGGAGTCGTATGAATGAGCAGTTCTTC.

With respect to this clonotype: A read error is possible here, since a much larger clone lies one base away. The CDR3 DNA reads as TGCAGTGCACCGGGACAGAACAATGAGCAGTTCTTC. This encodes CSAPGQNNEQFF. The J gene is TRBJ2-1, the V gene TRBV20-1; the match to TRBD1 covers 7 bases. Germline V gene data show CDR1 as DFQATT and CDR2 as SNEGSKA (reference sequence). V dropped 6 bases and J dropped 5; count of bases not matched to a gene: 4. The CDR3 totals 12 residues.

Here the CDR3 reads CASSISLGAGANVLTF. CDR3 nucleotide sequence: TGTGCCAGTAGTATTAGTCTGGGGGCTGGGGCCAACGTCCTGACTTTC. The chain joins TRBV19 to TRBJ2-6; D is tentatively TRBD1 or TRBD2 (5 bases each). Germline CDR1 and CDR2: LNHDA and SQIVND (reference sequence). The CDR3 extends over 16 amino acids. V lost 3 bases, J lost 2 bases, and 11 bases lay in between.

Note on this clonotype: One end of the junction does not line up with germline, which may come from a read error. The chain uses TRBV10-2 and TRBJ2-1; 12 nucleotides line up with TRBD2. This CDR3 contains 18 residues. Germline-derived CDR1 and CDR2 are WSHSY and SAAADI. This chain's CDR3 is CASGEPWTSGASYNEQFF. The CDR3 region has the DNA TGCGCCAGCGGTGAGCCGTGGACTAGCGGGGCCTCCTACAATGAGCAGTTCTTC.

V gene TRBV13 combines with J gene TRBJ1-6; 9 bases fit TRBD1. The CDR3 is made up of 16 amino acids. CDR1 and CDR2 (germline): PRHDT, FYEKMQ (reference sequence). Trimming removed 3 bases from V and 8 bases from J; junction bases left unmatched: 8. The chain's CDR3 is CASSFRTGAVDSPLHF. The CDR3, as DNA: TGTGCCAGCAGCTTCCGGACAGGGGCTGTTGATTCACCCCTCCACTTT.

The table lists this clonotype with many counts. The CDR3 loop reads CSARDPLGAHLYEQYF. In nucleotides, the CDR3 is TGCAGTGCTAGAGATCCGTTGGGGGCGCATCTCTACGAGCAGTACTTC. The rearrangement uses TRBV20-1 and TRBJ2-7, with D perhaps TRBD1 (6 bases). Germline lookup yields CDR1 DFQATT and CDR2 SNEGSKA (reference sequence). Trimming removed 0 bases at V and 3 bases at J, with 18 bases between. CDR3 length: 16 residues.

This clonotype was recorded a few times. The J gene is TRBJ2-3, the V gene TRBV7-6; TRBD2 aligns across 9 bases. Looked up from germline, CDR1 is SGHVS and CDR2 is FNYEAQ. This CDR3 region has 18 residues. V lost 2 bases and J lost 0; bases outside the gene matches: 9. CDR3 in amino acids: CASSLRGLAGPSTDTQYF. The CDR3 DNA follows: TGTGCCAGCAGCTTAAGGGGGCTAGCGGGACCTAGCACAGATACGCAGTATTTT.

The chain employs TRBV20-1 and TRBJ2-5; 7 nucleotides line up with TRBD1. The germline CDR1 and CDR2 sequences are DFQATT and SNEGSKA (reference sequence). The CDR3 extends over 11 amino acids. The J segment lost 5 bases and the V segment lost 8 bases, leaving 5 bases of the junction unmatched. The CDR3 coding sequence is TGCAGTACAGGGGAGAGGGAGACCCAGTACTTC. The encoded protein is CSTGERETQYF.

This clonotype was counted many times. The J gene is TRBJ1-1, the V gene TRBV12-3 or TRBV12-4; no reliable D call. V lost 7 bases and J lost 1, with 13 bases in between. The CDR3 length is 14 residues. The CDR3 sequence is CASTLGVANTEAFF. DNA for the CDR3: TGTGCCAGCACCCTGGGCGTCGCGAACACTGAAGCTTTCTTT.

Of note for this clonotype: Possible read error: a much larger clone is one base away. The chain employs TRBV20-1 and TRBJ2-5; D gene uncertain. From germline, CDR1 is DFQATT and CDR2 SNEGSKA (reference sequence). V was clipped by 0 bases and J by 8 bases, with 10 bases between them. The CDR3 runs 12 residues. The CDR3 reads CSAREAGQTQYF. In DNA, the CDR3 is TGCAGTGCTAGAGAAGCCGGCCAAACCCAGTACTTC.

This clonotype has more than one count but fewer than ten. The rearrangement links TRBV2 to TRBJ2-6; D uncertain. Looked up from germline, CDR1 is SNHLY and CDR2 is FYNNEI. The CDR3 contains 16 residues. Trimming removed 1 base at V and 0 bases at J, with 7 bases between. The CDR3 loop is CASSEGQLSGANVLTF. DNA of the CDR3: TGTGCCAGCAGTGAAGGGCAACTCTCTGGGGCCAACGTCCTGACTTTC.

The chain uses TRBV12-3 or TRBV12-4 and TRBJ1-2, with 9 bases fitting TRBD1. This CDR3 is 14 amino acids long. V lost 2 bases to trimming and J lost 9 bases; unmatched junction nucleotides: 7. CDR3 nucleotide sequence: TGTGCCAGCAGTTTATCCGGGACAGGGCAACGCTACACCTTC. As protein: CASSLSGTGQRYTF.

This chain links TRBV5-1 with TRBJ2-7; D is perhaps TRBD2 (7 bases). Trimming cost V 4 bases and J 0 bases, with 26 bases left between them. Per germline, CDR1 SGHRS and CDR2 YFSETQ. The CDR3 is made up of 19 amino acids. In nucleotides, the CDR3 is TGCGCCAGCAGCAGGGGGGGCAGTCACGGGGGATCGAGCTCCTACGAGCAGTACTTC. Its protein is CASSRGGSHGGSSSYEQYF.

V gene TRBV13 combines with J gene TRBJ2-2; 8 positions match TRBD2. The length of the CDR3 is 17 residues. V trimming: 1 base; J trimming: 2 bases; junction bases outside the gene matches: 6. CDR1 is PRHDT and CDR2 is FYEKMQ in the germline V gene (reference sequence). DNA for the CDR3: TGTGCCAGCAGCTTAGTTGGTAGCGGGGCTAACACCGGGGAGCTGTTTTTT. Its translation: CASSLVGSGANTGELFF.